Below, one T cell receptor beta chain is given with its context. The junction shows a germline mismatch at one end, possibly a read error. The authors ran a second PCR of about 7 to 11 cycles using a sample-barcoded 5' primer and a J-beta primer mix. Each cDNA molecule was tagged by a template-switch adaptor that had 12 random nucleotides. One entry per CDR3 protein results from TCRdb running MiXCR on the 5' RACE reads. The data contain 1,800,000 or so distinct CDR3 sequences, roughly two fifths of them seen just once; the ten biggest clones take up 23%. The length of the CDR3 is 16 residues. The germline V gene encodes CDR1 LGHDT and CDR2 YNNKEL (reference sequence). This entry belongs to a study of blood T cells in healthy people across ages.

The sequenced sample consisted of blood. The sequence derives from a human donor in good health. The gene calls are TRBV3-1 and TRBJ2-6, with no clear D. This CDR3 reads CACSRPLSSGANVLTF. The CDR3 region has the DNA TGTGCCTGCAGCCGCCCTTTGAGCTCTGGGGCCAACGTCCTGACTTTC.